Presented here are 5 T cell receptor beta chains from one specimen sequenced in a study of response to subunit inactivated influenza vaccine. TCRdb passed the RT-PCR reads through MiXCR, listing each CDR3 protein once. The sample holds hundreds of thousands of distinct CDR3 sequences; approximately 10% are singletons and the top ten take 10%. Sequenced here: PBMCs from blood, sampled on the day of vaccination. The receptors stem from a middle-aged man who received an inactivated influenza vaccine.

The genes are TRBV5-5 and TRBJ2-7, with 7 bases matching TRBD1. Germline V gives CDR1 SGHKS, CDR2 YYEKEE (reference sequence). J gave up 4 bases and V 0 bases, and 4 bases lay outside the gene matches. The CDR3 covers 14 residues. The CDR3 DNA sequence: TGTGCCAGCAGCTTGGAGGGGGCCCCTTACGAGCAGTACTTC. This codes for CASSLEGAPYEQYF.

This clonotype occurred a few times. This chain uses TRBV9 with TRBJ2-2; D uncertain. The length of the CDR3 is 13 residues. Germline values: CDR1 SGDLS, CDR2 YYNGEE. V dropped 3 bases and J dropped 4 bases, with 7 bases sitting between them. The CDR3 loop is CASSAYSTGELFF. CDR3 DNA sequence: TGTGCCAGCAGCGCCTACAGCACCGGGGAGCTGTTTTTT. Full variable domain (rest looked up from reference TRBV9 and TRBJ2-2): DSGVTQTPKHLITATGQRVTLRCSPRSGDLSVYWYQQSLDQGLQFLIQYYNGEERAKGNILERFSAQQFPDLHSELNLSSLELGDSALYFCASSAYSTGELFFGEGSRLTVL.

This clonotype was counted between two and nine times. This chain joins TRBV2 and TRBJ1-3; 8 bases line up with TRBD1. Germline trimming cut 6 bases from V and 4 bases from J; bases unmatched to any gene: 8. CDR3 size: 15 residues. Germline V gene sequence: CDR1 SNHLY, CDR2 FYNNEI. The CDR3 nucleotides read TGTGCCAGCAGGGACTCGACAGGGGCAGGAAACACCATATATTTT. This codes for CASRDSTGAGNTIYF.

The chain has TRBV7-8 and TRBJ1-4; weak D call: TRBD1 (6 bases). Germline lookup yields CDR1 SGHVS and CDR2 FQNEAQ. The CDR3 contains 17 residues. V lost 4 bases, J lost 6 bases, and 21 bases lay in between. CDR3 DNA: TGTGCCAGCAGCTCATGGGGGGCCCCGGGACAACATGAAAAACTGTTTTTT. This sequence encodes CASSSWGAPGQHEKLFF.

The sample holds many counts of this clonotype. The chain uses TRBV10-3 and TRBJ2-7, with D tentatively TRBD2 (6 bases). This CDR3 has 12 amino acids. V dropped 6 bases and J dropped 0 bases, with 6 bases sitting between them. In germline, CDR1 is ENHRY, CDR2 SYGVKD. CDR3 in DNA: TGTGCCATCAGGCGGGGCTCCTACGAGCAGTACTTC. It translates to CAIRRGSYEQYF.